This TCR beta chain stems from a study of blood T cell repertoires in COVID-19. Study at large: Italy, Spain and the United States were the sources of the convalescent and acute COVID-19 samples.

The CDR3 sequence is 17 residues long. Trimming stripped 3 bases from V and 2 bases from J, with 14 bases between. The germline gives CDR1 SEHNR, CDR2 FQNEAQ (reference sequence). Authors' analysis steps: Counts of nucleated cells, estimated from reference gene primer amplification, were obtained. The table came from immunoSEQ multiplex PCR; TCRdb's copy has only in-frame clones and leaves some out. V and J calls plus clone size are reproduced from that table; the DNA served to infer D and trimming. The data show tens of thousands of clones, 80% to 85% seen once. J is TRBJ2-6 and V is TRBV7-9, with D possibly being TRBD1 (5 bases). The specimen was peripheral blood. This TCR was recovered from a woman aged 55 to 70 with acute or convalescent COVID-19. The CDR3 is CASSLEGERAGANVLTF. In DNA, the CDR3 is TGTGCCAGCAGCTTGGAAGGGGAAAGGGCTGGGGCCAACGTCCTGACTTTC.